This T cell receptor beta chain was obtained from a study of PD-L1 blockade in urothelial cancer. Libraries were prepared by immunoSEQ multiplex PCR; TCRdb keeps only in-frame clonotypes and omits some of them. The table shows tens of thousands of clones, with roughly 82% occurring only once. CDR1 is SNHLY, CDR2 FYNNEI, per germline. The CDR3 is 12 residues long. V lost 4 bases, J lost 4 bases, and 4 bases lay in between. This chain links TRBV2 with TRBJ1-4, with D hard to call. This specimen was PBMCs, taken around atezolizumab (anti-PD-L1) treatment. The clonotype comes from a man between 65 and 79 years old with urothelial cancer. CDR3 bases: TGTGCCAGCAGTGTCGGTAATGAAAAACTGTTTTTT. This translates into CASSVGNEKLFF.